This T cell receptor beta chain emerged from a study of T cells in Graves' hyperthyroidism and ophthalmopathy. Amplification targeted TCR beta CDR3 regions from RNA transcripts. Researchers ran a first-round RT-PCR on the TCR CDR3 using the HTBI primer set. TCRdb re-called the multiplex PCR reads with MiXCR, one entry per CDR3 protein. In the table there are about 420,000 distinct CDR3 sequences, approximately 14% of which are singletons. The TCR was taken from a woman between 18 and 29 years old with Graves' hyperthyroidism. Sequencing was carried out using blood.

CDR3 sequence reads: CASSLAGTGDYNEQFF. DNA of the CDR3: TGTGCCAGCAGCTTAGCCGGGACAGGGGATTACAATGAGCAGTTCTTC. V gene TRBV7-8 combines with J gene TRBJ2-1, with 10 bases aligning to TRBD1. The germline CDR1 and CDR2 sequences are SGHVS and FQNEAQ. V lost 0 bases to trimming and J lost 4 bases; unmatched junction nucleotides: 3. The CDR3 has 16 amino acids. Together with reference TRBV7-8 and TRBJ2-1, the CDR3 gives the full variable domain: GAGVSQSPRYKVAKRGQDVALRCDPISGHVSLFWYQQALGQGPEFLTYFQNEAQLDKSGLPSDRFFAERPEGSVSTLKIQRTQQEDSAVYLCASSLAGTGDYNEQFFGPGTRLTVL.